A single sample gave rise to the 14 T cell receptor beta chains below, sequenced in a study of blood T cell repertoires in COVID-19. Data came from immunoSEQ multiplex PCR; TCRdb stores just in-frame clones and leaves some out. The sample holds roughly 220,000 clones, approximately 84% seen once. Sample: PBMCs or T cells enriched from blood (not recorded which). These receptors were collected from a man aged 40-49 years who had recovered from COVID-19.

This clone was recorded only once. The chain carries TRBV7-9 and TRBJ2-5; D remains unclear. This CDR3 contains 13 residues. From germline, CDR1 is SEHNR and CDR2 FQNEAQ (reference sequence). V lost 1 base and J lost 7, with 10 bases in between. Here the CDR3 DNA reads TGTGCCAGCAGCTTAGATGGTACGGGGACCCAGTACTTC. As protein: CASSLDGTGTQYF.

There are many counts of this clone. The chain combines TRBV29-1 with TRBJ1-3; D unresolved. The V gene's germline CDR1 is SQVTM and CDR2 ANQGSEA. This CDR3 comprises 12 residues. V was pared by 7 bases and J by 0 bases, with 7 bases between. The CDR3 loop reads CSALSSGNTIYF. The CDR3 DNA sequence: TGCAGCGCGCTTTCCTCTGGAAACACCATATATTTT.

The chain recombines TRBV9 with TRBJ2-5, with unresolved D. Trimming took off 0 bases at V and 2 bases at J, with 11 bases between the two ends. This CDR3 has 15 residues. CDR1 is SGDLS and CDR2 is YYNGEE in the germline V gene. The CDR3 loop reads CASSVGASDQETQYF. DNA for the CDR3: TGTGCCAGCAGCGTAGGGGCGTCGGATCAAGAGACCCAGTACTTC.

This chain's CDR3 is CASKSSSYEQYF. The DNA for the CDR3 is TGTGCCAGCAAATCCAGCTCCTACGAGCAGTACTTC. J is TRBJ2-7 and V is TRBV6-5; D is unresolved. Germline CDR1 MNHEY, CDR2 SVGAGI. V lost 7 bases to trimming and J lost 0 bases, with 7 bases between them. This CDR3 has 12 residues.

In this sample, this clone turned up a few times. The chain uses TRBV7-9 and TRBJ1-2, with D uncertain. V was cut by 5 bases and J by 7 bases, with 14 bases left in between. This CDR3 comprises 13 residues. Germline V gene lookup returns CDR1 SEHNR and CDR2 FQNEAQ (reference sequence). The CDR3 reads CASSPTTGGGYTF. CDR3 nucleotide sequence: TGTGCCAGCAGCCCAACGACGGGTGGTGGCTACACCTTC. Full variable domain (missing parts from reference TRBV7-9 and TRBJ1-2): DTGVSQNPRHKITKRGQNVTFRCDPISEHNRLYWYRQTLGQGPEFLTYFQNEAQLEKSRLLSDRFSAERPKGSFSTLEIQRTEQGDSAMYLCASSPTTGGGYTFGSGTRLTVV.

The rearrangement links TRBV28 to TRBJ1-1, with TRBD1 matching 9 bases. The CDR3 is made up of 12 amino acids. V lost 6 bases and J lost 7; bases outside the gene matches: 3. The germline V gene encodes CDR1 MDHEN and CDR2 SYDVKM. The CDR3 is CASRGDRDEAFF. CDR3 sequence (DNA): TGTGCCAGCAGGGGGGACAGGGATGAAGCTTTCTTT.

The CDR3 loop is CASSSAASTHEQYF. DNA of the CDR3: TGTGCCAGTAGCTCCGCGGCTAGCACCCACGAGCAGTACTTC. The J gene is TRBJ2-7, the V gene TRBV19, with D possibly being TRBD2 (5 bases). The V gene's germline CDR1 is LNHDA and CDR2 SQIVND (reference sequence). Trimming shortened V by 6 bases and J by 5 bases, and 17 bases separated the two germline ends. The CDR3 is 14 residues long.

The rearrangement links TRBV6-5 to TRBJ1-1; 8 nucleotides agree with TRBD1. The germline CDR1 and CDR2 sequences are MNHEY and SVGAGI. The CDR3 is 12 amino acids. V shed 2 bases, J shed 11 bases, and the junction held 4 bases outside the gene matches. The CDR3 bases are TGTGCCAGCAGTTACGGACAGGGCCTGGCTTTCTTT. It translates to CASSYGQGLAFF.

This clone was recorded a few times. The V and J genes are TRBV28 and TRBJ1-6, with D tentatively TRBD1 (5 bases). This CDR3 is 14 amino acids long. Trimming pared 1 base from V and 9 bases from J, leaving 10 bases between. Germline V gene data show CDR1 as MDHEN and CDR2 as SYDVKM. The CDR3 sequence is CASSLLLRGSPLHF. For the CDR3, the DNA is TGTGCCAGCAGTTTATTATTAAGGGGTTCACCCCTCCACTTT.

The chain joins TRBV7-2 to TRBJ1-5; tentative D call: TRBD1 (5 bases). This CDR3 has 15 amino acids. The germline V gene encodes CDR1 SGHTA and CDR2 FQGNSA. V lost 1 base, J lost 4 bases, and 11 bases lay in between. This CDR3 reads CASSLGTMGNQPQHF. The DNA of the CDR3 is TGTGCCAGCAGCTTAGGGACAATGGGGAATCAGCCCCAGCATTTT. Full variable domain (missing parts from reference TRBV7-2 and TRBJ1-5): GAGVSQSPSNKVTEKGKDVELRCDPISGHTALYWYRQSLGQGLEFLIYFQGNSAPDKSGLPSDRFSAERTGGSVSTLTIQRTQQEDSAVYLCASSLGTMGNQPQHFGDGTRLSIL.

The rearrangement links TRBV7-9 to TRBJ1-4; D gene uncertain. Germline values: CDR1 SEHNR, CDR2 FQNEAQ (reference sequence). The ends were cut back, 1 base at V and 11 bases at J, with 5 bases in the middle. The CDR3 consists of 11 residues. The DNA of the CDR3 is TGTGCCAGCAGCTTAGGCCAGAAACTGTTTTTT. This codes for CASSLGQKLFF.

The rearrangement joins TRBV10-2 to TRBJ1-2, with TRBD1 matching 9 bases. The CDR3 spans 11 residues. Germline assignment: CDR1 WSHSY and CDR2 SAAADI. The trim removed 10 bases at V and 9 bases at J, leaving 6 bases unmatched. CDR3 loop: CATPGQGCYTF. The CDR3 nucleotides read TGCGCCACCCCCGGACAGGGGTGCTACACCTTC.

The chain couples TRBV5-1 to TRBJ2-2; TRBD2 might be the D (6 bases). The CDR3 loop spans 15 amino acids. Germline CDR1 is SGHRS and CDR2 is YFSETQ. Trimming cost V 4 bases and J 0 bases, with 10 bases left between them. The CDR3 DNA reads TGCGCCAGCAGCGGGAGGACGGCGAACACCGGGGAGCTGTTTTTT. This sequence encodes CASSGRTANTGELFF.

The chain uses TRBV9 and TRBJ2-1; tentatively, D is TRBD2 (6 bases). Germline CDR1 is SGDLS and CDR2 is YYNGEE. The CDR3 extends over 14 amino acids. V was pared by 4 bases and J by 7 bases, with 15 bases between. The CDR3: CASSSRLGSNEQFF. The CDR3 DNA sequence: TGTGCCAGCAGCTCCCGACTAGGATCGAATGAGCAGTTCTTC.